These T cell receptor beta chains were read from a single sample in a study of cytomegalovirus exposure and HLA in healthy donors. Sequencing was performed with immunoSEQ multiplex PCR; in TCRdb, only in-frame clones are kept and a portion is missing. This table holds some 200,000 clones, approximately 70% found once. The sample consisted of PBMCs. The receptors here all came from a woman younger than 45 in good health and CMV-seronegative. CDR3s include the opening cysteine and the closing phenylalanine or tryptophan. The order of the fields is clone size, CDR3 length, J gene, V gene, D gene, CDR3 DNA, CDR3 protein. D genes are given only for firm matches. Clone size is not always given. Where it is, it says once, few, many or a class for expanded clones.

>few|15|TRBJ1-1|TRBV7-9|.
TGTGCCAGCAGTCACAGGACAAATTTGAACACTGAAGCTTTCTTT
CASSHRTNLNTEAFF
>.|15|TRBJ2-5|TRBV19|TRBD2
TGTGCCAGTAGTATCGCCCTAGCGGGGCGAGAGACCCAGTACTTC
CASSIALAGRETQYF
>.|14|TRBJ2-2|TRBV19|.
TGTGCCAGCACTCAGGGGCGGACGAGAGGGGAGCTGTTTTTT
CASTQGRTRGELFF
>.|17|TRBJ2-1|TRBV5-6|TRBD2
TGTGCCAGCAGCTCCGACCTTAGCGGGGGGGCATGGAGTGAGCAGTTCTTC
CASSSDLSGGAWSEQFF
>few|15|TRBJ1-2|TRBV2|TRBD1
TGTGCCAGCAGTTACGGACAGGGGATGGGCTATGGCTACACCTTC
CASSYGQGMGYGYTF
>.|16|TRBJ2-7|TRBV5-6|TRBD2
TGTGCCAGCAGCTTGAGGGCTAGCGGGGGGACCTACGAGCAGTACTTC
CASSLRASGGTYEQYF
>.|15|TRBJ2-1|TRBV7-2|.
TGTGCCAGCAGCTTAACAGCTGCTTCCTACAATGAGCAGTTCTTC
CASSLTAASYNEQFF
>.|16|TRBJ1-2|TRBV9|TRBD1
TGTGCCAGCAGCGCCAGAACCCCGACAGGGCCAGATGGCTACACCTTC
CASSARTPTGPDGYTF
>.|15|TRBJ1-1|TRBV11-2|.
TGTGCCAGCAGCTTAATAGGGGACATGGACACTGAAGCTTTCTTT
CASSLIGDMDTEAFF
>.|15|TRBJ2-3|TRBV29-1|.
TGCAGCTCCTCCGGGAGAGGGGTTAGCACAGATACGCAGTATTTT
CSSSGRGVSTDTQYF
>few|15|TRBJ2-2|TRBV7-3|TRBD1
TGTGCCAGCAGCCCCCGGGACAGGGGCACCGGGGAGCTGTTTTTT
CASSPRDRGTGELFF
>.|17|TRBJ1-2|TRBV5-1|TRBD1
TGCGCCAGCAGCCACGATCTAAGCTCCACAGGGGAGGATGGCTACACCTTC
CASSHDLSSTGEDGYTF
>.|22|TRBJ2-1|TRBV4-2|TRBD2
TGTGCCAGCAGCCAAGACCACAGGGTAGGACTAGCGGGAGCAAGCTCCTACAATGAGCAGTTCTTC
CASSQDHRVGLAGASSYNEQFF
>.|16|TRBJ1-1|TRBV6-5|.
TGTGCCAGCAGTTATACTAGTTTTGTGGGGAACACTGAAGCTTTCTTT
CASSYTSFVGNTEAFF
>.|15|TRBJ1-2|TRBV4-3|.
TGCGCCAGCAGCCAAGATACAGACCTTTGGGATGGCTACACCTTC
CASSQDTDLWDGYTF
>.|15|TRBJ2-7|TRBV11-1|.
TGTGCCAGCAGCTTAATATCGGCAGGGAACTACGAGCAGTACTTC
CASSLISAGNYEQYF
>.|17|TRBJ2-1|TRBV2|.
TGTGCCAGCAGTGAGGTTTCTAGCGACATCTCCTACAATGAGCAGTTCTTC
CASSEVSSDISYNEQFF
>.|16|TRBJ2-2|TRBV15|TRBD1
TGTGCCACCAGCACCCCATACAGGGGTCCGGCCGGGGAGCTGTTTTTT
CATSTPYRGPAGELFF
>.|10|TRBJ1-2|TRBV19|.
TGTGCCAGTAGTTCCGTTGGCTACACCTTC
CASSSVGYTF
>.|13|TRBJ1-5|TRBV6-4|TRBD1
TGTGCCAGCAGTGCGACAGGGCGGCAGCCCCAGCATTTT
CASSATGRQPQHF
>.|13|TRBJ1-1|TRBV9|.
TGTGCCAGCAGCCCGTGGGTTGGAGGTGAAGCTTTCTTT
CASSPWVGGEAFF
>.|14|TRBJ2-7|TRBV25-1|TRBD1
TGTGCCAGCAGTCCGCTGGACAGGGCGTACGAGCAGTACTTC
CASSPLDRAYEQYF
>.|14|TRBJ2-5|TRBV7-7|.
TGTGCCAGCAGCTTAAACTTGGTCGGGGAGACCCAGTACTTC
CASSLNLVGETQYF
>.|14|TRBJ1-5|TRBV4-1|TRBD1
TGCGCCAGCAGCCAGGGACAGTTAAATCAGCCCCAGCATTTT
CASSQGQLNQPQHF